This TCR beta chain was recorded in a study of blood T cell repertoires in COVID-19. Study overall: Both acute and convalescent COVID-19 samples were obtained from the United States, Italy and Spain. Sample material is recorded as cDNA or gDNA derived from T cells, B-cell-depleted T cells, or PBMCs.

In the original analysis: The assay estimated nucleated cells by amplifying reference gene primers. Produced via immunoSEQ multiplex PCR; TCRdb's table is partial and in-frame only. The V and J calls and clone size were taken over from that table, and D and trimming were inferred from the DNA. The table lists a few hundred thousand clones, roughly 87% of them singletons, with about 5.7% in the top ten. There are 15 residues in the CDR3. Germline CDR1 WNHNN, CDR2 SYGVQD (reference sequence). V lost 0 bases and J 6 bases, leaving 14 bases between the germline ends. A few counts support this clone. V is TRBV10-1 and J is TRBJ1-2; no reliable D call. The TCR was taken from a middle-aged woman who had recovered from COVID-19. The sample consisted of PBMCs or T cells enriched from blood (not recorded which). The CDR3 bases are TGCGCCAGCAGTGAGTCCTACAGAGCCTCGGATGGCTACACCTTC. Its protein product is CASSESYRASDGYTF.